The clone carrying this T cell receptor beta chain was seen a handful of times. No antigen is known for it. These data belong to a study of shared clonotypes between healthy human individuals. Study conclusions and caveats: Naive CD4 clonotype sharing across four donors was 4.5% to 6%. Clonotype sharing across donors was expected to vary with sequencing depth.

CD4+ cell separation produced CD45RA+ naive and CD45RA-negative memory subsets. Deep-level running was used for the assay. Sequenced by immunoSEQ multiplex PCR; TCRdb stores in-frame clones only, minus some. The sample records approximately 1,000,000 clones, 70% to 85% being singletons. This sequence originates from a man aged 18 to 30 in good health. Some clones in this sample may be carry-over from other donors' samples. Sequenced input: memory CD4+ T cells from PBMCs. Subset specified: CD45RA-negative fraction.

CDR3 in DNA: TGTGCCAGCAGGGAGGCAGGGCCGTACGAGCAGTACTTC. Encoded protein: CASREAGPYEQYF. The V call is TRBV28, the J call TRBJ2-7; D is tentatively TRBD1 or TRBD2 (5 bases each). The CDR3 covers 13 residues. Looked up from germline, CDR1 is MDHEN and CDR2 is SYDVKM. Trimming shortened V by 6 bases and J by 4 bases, and 13 bases separated the two germline ends.